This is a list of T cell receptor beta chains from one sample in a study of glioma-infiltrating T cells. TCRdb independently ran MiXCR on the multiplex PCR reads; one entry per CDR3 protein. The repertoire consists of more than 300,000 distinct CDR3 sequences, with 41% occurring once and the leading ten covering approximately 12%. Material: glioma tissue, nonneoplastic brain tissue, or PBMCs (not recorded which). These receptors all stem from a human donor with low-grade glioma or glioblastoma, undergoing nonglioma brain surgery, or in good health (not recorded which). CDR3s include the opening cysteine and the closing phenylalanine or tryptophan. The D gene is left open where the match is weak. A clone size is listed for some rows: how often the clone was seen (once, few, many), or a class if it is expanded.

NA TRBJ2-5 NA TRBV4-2 CASSQDRQQETQYF TGTGCCAGCAGCCAAGATCGGCAGCAAGAGACCCAGTACTTC
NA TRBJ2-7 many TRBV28 CASSSPGRPWYEQYF TGTGCCAGCAGTTCCCCGGGACGTCCGTGGTACGAGCAGTACTTC
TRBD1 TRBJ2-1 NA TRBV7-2 CASSPDRGGNEQFF TGTGCCAGCAGCCCTGACAGGGGTGGTAATGAGCAGTTCTTC
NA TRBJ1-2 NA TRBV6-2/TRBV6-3 CASKGSARGCTF TGTGCCAGTAAGGGTTCAGCAAGAGGCTGCACCTTC
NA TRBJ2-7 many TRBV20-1 CSATLTGTAYEQYF TGCAGTGCTACCCTGACTGGGACTGCCTACGAGCAGTACTTC
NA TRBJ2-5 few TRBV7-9 CASSPSGPGETQYF TGTGCCAGCAGCCCCTCGGGGCCAGGAGAGACCCAGTACTTC
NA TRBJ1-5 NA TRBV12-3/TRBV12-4 CASSLALSIYQPQHF TGTGCCAGCAGTTTAGCGCTGTCCATATATCAGCCCCAGCATTTT
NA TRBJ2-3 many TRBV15 CATSNGGSTDTQYF TGTGCCACCAGCAACGGGGGAAGCACAGATACGCAGTATTTT
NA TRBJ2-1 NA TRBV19 CASSPSQQGSQVF TGTGCCAGTAGTCCCTCTCAACAGGGTTCTCAGGTCTTC
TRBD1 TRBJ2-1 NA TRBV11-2 CASSLEDRGNNEQFF TGTGCCAGCAGCTTAGAAGACAGGGGGAACAATGAGCAGTTCTTC
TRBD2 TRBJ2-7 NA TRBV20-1 CSASLGGGSYEQYF TGCAGTGCTAGTCTGGGCGGGGGCTCCTACGAGCAGTACTTC
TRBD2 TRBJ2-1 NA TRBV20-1 CSGNRLAGGDEQFF TGCAGTGGTAATCGACTAGCGGGAGGGGATGAGCAGTTCTTC
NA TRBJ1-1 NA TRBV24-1 CATGGKRGGSTEAFF TGTGCCACCGGAGGGAAAAGGGGCGGGAGCACTGAAGCTTTCTTT
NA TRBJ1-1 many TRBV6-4 CASSAGGVNTEAFF TGTGCCAGCAGTGCCGGGGGGGTGAACACTGAAGCTTTCTTT
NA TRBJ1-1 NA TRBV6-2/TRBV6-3 CASRGSRASRWEAFF TGTGCCAGCAGAGGGAGCCGGGCATCTCGGTGGGAAGCTTTCTTT
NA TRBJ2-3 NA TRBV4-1 CASSQQQAASDTQYF TGCGCCAGCAGCCAACAACAGGCGGCTTCAGATACGCAGTATTTT
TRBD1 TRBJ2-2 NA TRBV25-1 CASTGGNTGELFF TGTGCCAGCACAGGGGGGAACACCGGGGAGCTGTTTTTT
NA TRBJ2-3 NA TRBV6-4 CASSESGGESFVDTQYF TGTGCCAGCAGTGAAAGTGGAGGGGAGTCGTTCGTTGATACGCAGTATTTT